What follows is one TCR beta chain and its context. Its specificity is not known. Regions amplified from RNA transcripts were the TCR beta CDR3 regions. During a first-round RT-PCR of the TCR CDR3, the HTBI primer set was used. TCRdb independently ran MiXCR on the multiplex PCR reads; one entry per CDR3 protein. The sample shows about 500,000 distinct CDR3 sequences, about an eighth of them seen only once. This entry belongs to a study of T cells in Graves' hyperthyroidism and ophthalmopathy. General study findings and limits: A 13 V-J model separated ophthalmopathy from stable hyperthyroidism. Most thyroid clonotypes expanded above 0.001 were also detected in blood. Ophthalmopathy was identified by the model a median about six months ahead of onset.

The hyperthyroidism was newly diagnosed and had lasted under 2 months; the patients were aged 18 to 65. Trimming took 4 bases from V and 3 from J; bases not matched to a gene: 9. The CDR3 is 17 residues long. The germline V gene has CDR1 LNHDA and CDR2 SQIVND (reference sequence). The receptor was isolated from a woman between 18 and 30 years old with Graves' hyperthyroidism. Material: blood. The rearrangement links TRBV19 to TRBJ2-2; TRBD2 matches 9 bases. CDR3 sequence (DNA): TGTGCCAGTAGTACCTACGGGACTAGCAGTTACACCGGGGAGCTGTTTTTT. This sequence encodes CASSTYGTSSYTGELFF.